This T cell receptor (beta chain) originates from a study of brain T cells in children with intractable seizures. Study observations and caveats: HCMV serostatus was not known, and viral specificity came from CDR3 similarity only.

V shed 4 bases and J shed 7 bases, with 18 bases lying between them. CDR1 is SGHKS and CDR2 is YYEKEE in the germline V gene (reference sequence). The CDR3 covers 15 residues. Specified time point: blood from clinic visit 5 months post-surgery; TSC patient then seizure free. Sequencing was limited to surgery cases with top T cell transcript signatures in brain tissue. In the case of this clone: Its cognate antigen is unknown.

Measured with immunoSEQ multiplex PCR; TCRdb has only the in-frame clones, and not every one. The sample carries a few hundred thousand clones, approximately 93% recorded once. The V gene is TRBV5-5, the J gene TRBJ2-1; tentative D call: TRBD2 (6 bases). The source of this sequence is a boy in the first two years of life with tuberous sclerosis and intractable seizures. The sequences come from peripheral blood, collected roughly 5 months after surgery. Here the CDR3 DNA reads TGTGCCAGCAGCGTGCTAGCGATACCGACTAATGAGCAGTTCTTC. Protein sequence: CASSVLAIPTNEQFF.